Below are 12 T cell receptor beta chains sequenced from a single sample in a study of T-cell reconstitution after alpha-beta-depleted transplantation in children. During its preparation, the TCRbeta library received unique molecular identifiers. In TCRdb, the PCR reads were re-called with MiXCR into one record per CDR3 protein. The data hold over 200,000 distinct CDR3 sequences, with around 10% observed a single time. Sequenced material: PBMCs from the stem cell graft donor, taken from the stem cell graft. These receptor sequences come from a human donor who donated a stem cell graft to a child with acute lymphoblastic leukemia.

This clonotype was detected many times. This chain joins TRBV5-1 and TRBJ2-3; D may be TRBD2 (6 bases). The germline V gene has CDR1 SGHRS and CDR2 YFSETQ. The CDR3 is 15 amino acids. V lost 2 bases to trimming and J lost 1 base, with 11 bases between them. CDR3 protein: CASSLRGMGTDTQYF. The CDR3 DNA reads TGCGCCAGCAGCTTACGGGGGATGGGCACAGATACGCAGTATTTT. The full variable domain, in which reference TRBV5-1 and TRBJ2-3 provide the parts outside the CDR3, is KAGVTQTPRYLIKTRGQQVTLSCSPISGHRSVSWYQQTPGQGLQFLFEYFSETQRNKGNFPGRFSGRQFSNSRSEMNVSTLELGDSALYLCASSLRGMGTDTQYFGPGTRLTVL.

This clonotype was observed a handful of times. The chain joins TRBV27 to TRBJ1-6, with D uncertain. The germline CDR1 and CDR2 sequences are MNHEY and SMNVEV (reference sequence). Trimming took off 2 bases at V and 0 bases at J, with 20 bases between the two ends. The CDR3 consists of 20 residues. The CDR3 DNA sequence: TGTGCCAGCAGTTTAGGTGGGGTCCCCGGCCTGAGCTCCTATAATTCACCCCTCCACTTT. Amino acids: CASSLGGVPGLSSYNSPLHF.

The rearrangement joins TRBV14 to TRBJ1-2; possible D gene TRBD1, 5 bases. The CDR3 is made up of 15 amino acids. The V and J ends lost 4 bases and 7 bases respectively, with 19 bases between them. Germline assignment: CDR1 SGHDN and CDR2 FVKESK. CDR3 sequence (DNA): TGTGCCAGCAGCCGGGGACCGTCGGGGGTTGTTGGCTACACCTTC. Amino acids: CASSRGPSGVVGYTF.

This clonotype has a handful of counts. V and J are TRBV20-1 and TRBJ2-3, with D perhaps matching TRBD2 (6 bases). Germline CDR1 DFQATT, CDR2 SNEGSKA (reference sequence). V was cut by 6 bases and J by 1 base, with 17 bases left in between. CDR3 length: 15 amino acids. The CDR3 nucleotides read TGCAGTGCATCCCGGGCGGGGCAGGGCACAGATACGCAGTATTTT. Protein product: CSASRAGQGTDTQYF.

This clonotype was observed at least ten times. The chain recombines TRBV27 with TRBJ2-1; D not certain. Germline V CDR1 and CDR2: MNHEY, SMNVEV (reference sequence). The CDR3 extends over 18 amino acids. V was shortened by 5 bases and J by 0 bases, with 20 bases between the two germline ends. CDR3 sequence reads: CASSPPELHPSSYNEQFF. Here the CDR3 DNA reads TGTGCCAGCAGTCCCCCGGAGCTTCATCCGAGCTCCTACAATGAGCAGTTCTTC.

This clonotype was recorded many times. The genes are TRBV7-2 and TRBJ2-2; no definite D call. This CDR3 spans 15 amino acids. The V and J ends lost 3 bases and 5 bases respectively, with 13 bases between them. Per the germline V gene, CDR1 is SGHTA and CDR2 is FQGNSA. The DNA of the CDR3 is TGTGCCAGCAGCTTTAAGACCGCCGGAACCGGGGAGCTGTTTTTT. It yields the protein CASSFKTAGTGELFF.

The table lists this clonotype with many counts. The CDR3 is CASSLTPGRQETQYF. The CDR3 coding sequence is TGTGCCAGCAGTTTAACGCCGGGGCGACAAGAGACCCAGTACTTC. The rearrangement joins TRBV6-5 to TRBJ2-5; D could derive from TRBD1 or TRBD2 (5 bases each). The CDR3 is 15 amino acids. The germline gives CDR1 MNHEY, CDR2 SVGAGI. Trimming took off 4 bases at V and 2 bases at J, with 14 bases between the two ends.

This clonotype was observed a handful of times. The chain couples TRBV23-1 to TRBJ1-1; D is unresolved. TRBV23-1 belongs to the ORF category, with a function that is uncertain. The CDR3 has 15 amino acids. V was pared by 2 bases and J by 1 base, with 11 bases between. CDR3 DNA: TGCGCCAGCAGTCAAGAAACCGCCTCGAACACTGAAGCTTTCTTT. This codes for CASSQETASNTEAFF.

There are a few counts of this clonotype. V is TRBV7-2 and J is TRBJ2-7; 7 bases agree with TRBD1. V lost 4 bases to trimming and J lost 2 bases; unmatched junction nucleotides: 5. Germline V lookup: CDR1 SGHTA, CDR2 FQGNSA. The CDR3 runs to 14 residues. CDR3 bases: TGTGCCAGCAGCTGGGGACAGCTAACCTACGAGCAGTACTTC. It is translated as CASSWGQLTYEQYF. Using reference TRBV7-2 and TRBJ2-7 for the parts outside the CDR3, the full variable domain is GAGVSQSPSNKVTEKGKDVELRCDPISGHTALYWYRQSLGQGLEFLIYFQGNSAPDKSGLPSDRFSAERTGGSVSTLTIQRTQQEDSAVYLCASSWGQLTYEQYFGPGTRLTVT.

This clonotype was picked up many times. The gene calls are TRBV5-5 and TRBJ1-6; D remains unclear. The length of the CDR3 is 15 residues. V lost 1 base and J 5 bases, leaving 10 bases between the germline ends. Per the germline V gene, CDR1 is SGHKS and CDR2 is YYEKEE (reference sequence). The CDR3 region is CASSLSPDNNSPLHF. CDR3 in DNA: TGTGCCAGCAGCTTGTCCCCAGATAATAATTCACCCCTCCACTTT.

This chain links TRBV27 with TRBJ2-1; the D gene is possibly TRBD1 (7 bases). Germline CDR1 reads MNHEY; CDR2 reads SMNVEV (reference sequence). The CDR3 loop spans 15 amino acids. The germline V and J ends were trimmed by 5 bases and 9 bases, with 20 bases remaining between them. This CDR3 reads CASSPRVFRGAEQFF. CDR3 in DNA: TGTGCCAGCAGTCCCCGGGTCTTCAGGGGGGCTGAGCAGTTCTTC.

This chain connects TRBV5-5 to TRBJ2-2; the match to TRBD2 covers 7 bases. CDR3 length: 16 residues. Germline assignment: CDR1 SGHKS and CDR2 YYEKEE (reference sequence). The V and J ends lost 1 base and 4 bases, in that order; junction bases with no gene match: 7. CDR3 sequence: CASSLFGGGSTGELFF. The CDR3 coding sequence is TGTGCCAGCAGCTTGTTCGGGGGAGGGAGCACCGGGGAGCTGTTTTTT.